This paragraph covers one T cell receptor (beta chain) sequence. This clonotype was seen at least ten times. Its binding antigen is unknown. Base-call qualities are not available, and no considerably larger clone is one nucleotide away. From cysteine to phenylalanine, the CDR3 is 15 amino acids long. Only CDR3 DNA remains: 45 bases, in frame from the first base. V is cut back by 5 bases and J by 2 bases, with 7 bases in the junction unmatched. CDR1 SGHVS and CDR2 FQNEAQ were looked up in the germline V gene. A patient counted as having stable hyperthyroidism if there was no progression to ophthalmopathy within 18 months of follow-up. Patients with hyperthyroidism were aged 18 to 65 years, had been newly diagnosed, and had a disease duration of less than 2 months. Patients with other autoimmune diseases, uncontrolled infections, pregnancy or lactation were excluded from the study. Diagnosis relied on clinical symptoms, serum thyroxine, TRAb, thyroid ultrasound and orbital computed tomography. Ficoll-Paque density gradient centrifugation was used to isolate PBMCs from about 9 ml of fresh peripheral blood. Total RNA was extracted with Trizol reagent and quality-checked on an Agilent 2100 Bioanalyzer.

For repertoire sequencing, the TCR beta CDR3 regions were amplified from RNA transcripts. The first round of RT-PCR was done with HTBI primers and the Qiagen OneStep RT-PCR kit, and was followed by a second round of multiplex PCR, then size selection and purification. The libraries underwent paired-end sequencing with 100 bp reads on an Illumina HiSeq2000. From the authors' description of their analysis: SOAPnuke was used to process the reads, removing any read that contained adapters or uncalled bases, had a mean Phred below 15, or lacked an exact match to the constant primer or identifier. COPE v1.2.5 was used to merge the high-quality paired reads. Each unique nucleotide sequence was treated as a clonotype, and MiTCR v1.1 was used to align the clonotypes to the IMGT TRB V, D and J references. Analysis was restricted to V-J combinations with a frequency above 0.0001, which covered roughly 99% of repertoires. For each V-J combination, a TCR clonal expansion and chaos score was defined as F50 clonal expansion divided by the chaos observed in the TCRdist matrix. Features were reduced by Welch's t-statistics and random forest to over 10 V-J combinations, which fed a naive Bayes classifier. Thyroid-blood repertoire similarity was quantified with the Morisita-Horn index. TCRdb trimmed the raw reads at Q25, called clones with MiXCR and kept productive beta chains. One record per CDR3 amino acid sequence lists the most common genes and DNA. The V and J calls were not made by the authors but by TCRdb's processing. The sample contains about 420,000 distinct CDR3 sequences, approximately 21% of them found a single time. Jointly, the top ten make up under 3.5% of the sample.

This entry comes from a study of Graves' ophthalmopathy and Graves' hyperthyroidism listed by TCRdb under 2018. Broadly, across the study: Peripheral blood was collected at initial diagnosis, prior to any treatment. The study used TCR beta repertoire signatures to distinguish Graves' ophthalmopathy from Graves' hyperthyroidism and to predict progression to ophthalmopathy. In total, 120 to 150 blood samples were TCR-sequenced: fewer than 50 ophthalmopathy, under 85 hyperthyroidism and roughly 17 hyperthyroidism-to-ophthalmopathy patients. A discovery set of 100 patients (43 ophthalmopathy, some 58 stable hyperthyroidism) was enrolled to explore V-J signatures distinguishing ophthalmopathy from hyperthyroidism. For independent validation, a separate cohort was made up of roughly 19 hyperthyroidism patients plus 17 patients who later progressed from hyperthyroidism to ophthalmopathy. In five or six hyperthyroidism patients, the T-cell repertoire of thyroid tissue was compared with the T-cell repertoire of blood. Following sample collection, hyperthyroidism patients were given methimazole at a starting dose of 30 mg daily, and ophthalmopathy patients were given high-dose intravenous methylprednisolone. The roughly 94 discovery patients were randomly split 7:3 into training and test sets.

What the authors observed across the whole study: Most of the expanded thyroid clonotypes with a frequency above 0.001 were also detected in blood, and it was suggested that the thyroid immune response may be reflected by blood repertoires. Sample size was not predetermined statistically, and investigators were not blinded to group allocation. In cross-validation, the 13-signature model distinguished ophthalmopathy from stable hyperthyroidism with almost 90% sensitivity and around 81% specificity, and in the test set the corresponding values were approximately 80% and 68%. In validation, the model predicted ophthalmopathy progression with over 60% sensitivity and about 77% specificity; around twelve predicted patients were CT-confirmed with GO in a median of roughly 6.8 months.

The chain is encoded by TRBV7-8 joined to TRBJ1-2; 8 central nucleotides agree with TRBD1. This sequence was found in a woman aged 18-29 years with stable Graves' hyperthyroidism. Donor details come from another sample of the same person, matched by shared clones. What was sequenced was peripheral blood. The DNA is as follows: TGTGCCAGCAGCCGCAACAGGGGGAAAAACTATGGCTACACCTTC. It specifies CASSRNRGKNYGYTF.